The sequence of this T cell receptor beta chain was determined in a study of CD8 T cells in Susac syndrome. Germline V gene data show CDR1 as SQVTM and CDR2 as ANQGSEA. V was trimmed by 6 bases and J by 11 bases, leaving 11 bases between them. This CDR3 is built from 10 residues. The RNA, roughly 0.5 to 1 ug, was put through reverse transcription using random hexamers. Amplification of TCR beta CDR3 across 54 Vbeta and 13 Jbeta was performed with immunoSEQ multiplex PCR. TCRdb ran MiXCR on the immunoSEQ multiplex PCR reads and lists one entry per CDR3 protein. The repertoire holds 100,000 to 150,000 distinct CDR3 sequences, around 94% seen once, with more than 0.2% in the top ten.

The receptor comes from a human donor with Susac syndrome. This chain connects TRBV29-1 to TRBJ2-1; D uncertain. Sample: CD8+ T cells from PBMCs. The CDR3 loop is CSVGGDQQFF. The CDR3 bases are TGCAGCGTCGGCGGAGACCAGCAGTTCTTC.